This is a list of T cell receptor beta chains from one sample in a study of blood T cell repertoires in COVID-19. Sequencing used immunoSEQ multiplex PCR; TCRdb keeps in-frame clones, though not all of them. The table includes roughly 250,000 clones, around 90% detected once. The sample consisted of peripheral blood. The receptors were sampled from a middle-aged woman who had recovered from COVID-19. CDR3s include the opening cysteine and the closing phenylalanine or tryptophan. The D gene is left open where the match is weak. A row's size may be missing; if present it is once, few, many or a size class.

>.|TRBJ2-2|few|TRBV6-6
CSSGGLFF
TGCTCCAGCGGCGGGCTGTTTTTT
>TRBD1|TRBJ1-1|.|TRBV7-6
CASSLRDRAEAFF
TGTGCCAGCAGCTTAAGGGACAGAGCTGAAGCTTTCTTT
>.|TRBJ1-1|.|TRBV7-2
CASSLVGRGLLITEAFF
TGTGCCAGCAGCTTAGTTGGAAGGGGACTCCTTATCACTGAAGCTTTCTTT
>TRBD1|TRBJ2-1|.|TRBV6-5
CASIGPEGGHNEQFF
TGTGCCAGCATAGGCCCGGAAGGGGGCCACAATGAGCAGTTCTTC
>TRBD1|TRBJ2-1|.|TRBV5-6
CASSLGQGLFF
TGTGCCAGCAGCTTGGGACAGGGCCTCTTCTTC
>.|TRBJ1-1|.|TRBV18
CASSPPGQMNTEAFF
TGTGCCAGCTCACCCCCCGGACAGATGAACACTGAAGCTTTCTTT
>.|TRBJ2-4|few|TRBV7-9
CASSLPGAGSQYF
TGTGCCAGCAGCTTACCCGGAGCAGGGTCTCAGTACTTC
>TRBD1|TRBJ2-2|.|TRBV6-1
CASSEQTGQGPGELFF
TGTGCCAGCAGTGAACAGACGGGACAGGGACCCGGGGAGCTGTTTTTT
>TRBD1|TRBJ2-2|.|TRBV9
CASSPQGAGTGELFF
TGTGCCAGCAGCCCCCAGGGGGCGGGCACCGGGGAGCTGTTTTTT
>.|TRBJ1-1|.|TRBV6-6
CASSYGPGRGEAFF
TGTGCCAGCAGTTACGGACCCGGCAGGGGCGAAGCTTTCTTT
>TRBD1|TRBJ2-7|.|TRBV30
CAWRDRGYEQYF
TGTGCCTGGAGGGACAGGGGTTACGAGCAGTACTTC
>TRBD2|TRBJ2-3|.|TRBV30
CAWSPGGAGTDTQYF
TGTGCCTGGAGTCCCGGGGGGGCCGGCACAGATACGCAGTATTTT
>TRBD1|TRBJ2-4|.|TRBV11-3
CASSSRQTGGIQYF
TGTGCCAGCAGCTCGAGACAGACAGGGGGCATTCAGTACTTC
>.|TRBJ1-5|.|TRBV3-1/TRBV3-2
CASSLSGGTNQPQHF
TGTGCCAGCAGCCTTTCGGGGGGAACCAATCAGCCCCAGCATTTT
>TRBD2|TRBJ2-5|.|TRBV6-5
CASSYEGGSWETQYF
TGTGCCAGCAGTTACGAGGGCGGGAGCTGGGAGACCCAGTACTTC
>TRBD1|TRBJ1-1|.|TRBV7-9
CASSKKTGAEAFF
TGTGCCAGCAGCAAGAAGACAGGGGCGGAAGCTTTCTTT
>.|TRBJ1-3|.|TRBV10-3
CAISAQGVAGNTIYF
TGTGCCATCAGTGCCCAGGGTGTCGCTGGAAACACCATATATTTT
>.|TRBJ2-3|.|TRBV3-1/TRBV3-2
CASSQGGYLPQYF
TGTGCCAGCAGCCAAGGCGGCTACCTCCCGCAGTATTTT
>TRBD1|TRBJ1-2|.|TRBV3-1/TRBV3-2
CASAWDSMTYGYTF
TGTGCCAGTGCCTGGGACAGCATGACCTATGGCTACACCTTC
>.|TRBJ1-2|.|TRBV30
CAWSRPPGGGYTF
TGTGCCTGGAGTCGCCCCCCCGGGGGTGGCTACACCTTC
>.|TRBJ1-5|.|TRBV18
CASSPPGRGSNQPQHF
TGTGCCAGCTCTCCTCCGGGGAGGGGATCGAATCAGCCCCAGCATTTT
>.|TRBJ1-1|.|TRBV4-1
CASSQGWGLTEAFF
TGCGCCAGCAGCCAAGGGTGGGGCCTCACTGAAGCTTTCTTT
>TRBD2|TRBJ2-3|.|TRBV27
CASSSYGTSGPLDTDTQYF
TGTGCCAGCAGTTCGTATGGGACTAGCGGGCCCCTTGACACAGATACGCAGTATTTT
>.|TRBJ1-5|.|TRBV6-5
CASRTGGQPQHF
TGTGCCAGCAGAACGGGGGGTCAGCCCCAGCATTTT
>TRBD2|TRBJ2-7|.|TRBV6-5
CATSASGPYEQYF
TGTGCCACCTCGGCTAGCGGTCCCTACGAGCAGTACTTC
>.|TRBJ1-3|.|TRBV6-2/TRBV6-3
CASSTPRRAGNTIYF
TGTGCCAGCAGTACCCCCAGACGGGCTGGAAACACCATATATTTT
>.|TRBJ1-1|.|TRBV7-2
CASSLNGRANTEAFF
TGTGCCAGCAGCTTAAACGGCAGGGCCAACACTGAAGCTTTCTTT
>TRBD2|TRBJ2-2|.|TRBV5-4
CASSSAVGGRVTGELFF
TGTGCCAGCAGCTCAGCGGTCGGCGGGAGAGTCACCGGGGAGCTGTTTTTT
>.|TRBJ2-1|.|TRBV28
CASGTYSGNEQFF
TGTGCCAGCGGAACGTATAGCGGCAATGAGCAGTTCTTC
>.|TRBJ1-1|.|TRBV4-3
CASSRPGVVGTQAFF
TGCGCCAGCAGCCGACCAGGGGTAGTCGGCACTCAAGCTTTCTTT
>.|TRBJ2-1|.|TRBV5-1
CASSLVSASYNEQFF
TGCGCCAGCAGCTTGGTTAGCGCAAGCTACAATGAGCAGTTCTTC
>TRBD2|TRBJ2-3|.|TRBV5-1
CASSGGRAGGDTQYF
TGCGCCAGCAGTGGCGGGAGGGCCGGTGGAGATACGCAGTATTTT
>.|TRBJ2-1|.|TRBV7-9
CASSYPGYNEQFF
TGTGCCAGCAGCTACCCGGGCTACAATGAGCAGTTCTTC
>.|TRBJ2-6|.|TRBV7-9
CASSLVPGSGANVLTF
TGTGCCAGCAGCTTAGTTCCGGGCTCTGGGGCCAACGTCCTGACTTTC
>.|TRBJ2-1|.|TRBV29-1
CSVESSSYNEQFF
TGCAGCGTTGAATCCAGCTCCTACAATGAGCAGTTCTTC
>TRBD1|TRBJ2-1|few|TRBV27
CASSLGTGGYNEQFF
TGTGCCAGCAGTTTAGGGACAGGGGGCTACAATGAGCAGTTCTTC
>TRBD2|TRBJ2-3|.|TRBV4-2
CASSQEVAGAITDTQYF
TGTGCCAGCAGCCAAGAGGTGGCGGGAGCGATCACAGATACGCAGTATTTT
>.|TRBJ1-3|.|TRBV9
CASSVASQGGGSGNTIYF
TGTGCCAGCAGCGTAGCTTCACAGGGAGGGGGCTCTGGAAACACCATATATTTT
>.|TRBJ1-1|once|TRBV6-5
CASMRGGTEAFF
TGTGCCAGCATGCGGGGAGGCACTGAAGCTTTCTTT
>TRBD1|TRBJ1-2|.|TRBV5-5
CASSPDRVGRYTF
TGTGCCAGCAGCCCCGACAGGGTGGGGAGGTACACCTTC
>.|TRBJ2-3|.|TRBV6-1
CASSAFRSQGGSDTQYF
TGTGCCAGCAGTGCCTTCCGGTCACAAGGGGGATCGGATACGCAGTATTTT
>.|TRBJ1-1|.|TRBV2
CASKVEGVGNTEAFF
TGTGCCAGCAAGGTAGAAGGGGTTGGGAACACTGAAGCTTTCTTT
>TRBD2|TRBJ2-1|.|TRBV4-1
CASSQPGLGQYNEQFF
TGCGCCAGCAGCCAACCGGGACTAGGGCAATACAATGAGCAGTTCTTC
>.|TRBJ2-1|.|TRBV10-3
CAISTALDEQFF
TGTGCCATCAGCACTGCTCTCGATGAGCAGTTCTTC
>.|TRBJ2-1|.|TRBV4-2
CASSQDTPIWTQMYNEQFF
TGTGCCAGCAGCCAAGATACCCCCATATGGACTCAAATGTACAATGAGCAGTTCTTC
>.|TRBJ1-2|.|TRBV10-3
CASGGPINYGYTF
TGTGCCAGCGGGGGTCCTATTAACTATGGCTACACCTTC
>TRBD2|TRBJ2-1|once|TRBV7-6
CASSRTRFYNEQFF
TGTGCCAGCAGCAGGACTAGGTTCTACAATGAGCAGTTCTTC
>TRBD1|TRBJ1-2|.|TRBV18
CASSPLGQVNYGYTF
TGTGCCAGCTCACCACTAGGACAGGTTAACTATGGCTACACCTTC
>TRBD1|TRBJ1-6|.|TRBV19
CASSPPGQAYNSPLHF
TGTGCCAGTAGTCCCCCCGGACAGGCCTATAATTCACCCCTCCACTTT
>.|TRBJ1-4|.|TRBV7-9
CASSLPGREKLFF
TGTGCCAGCAGCCTCCCGGGGAGGGAAAAACTGTTTTTT
>.|TRBJ1-3|.|TRBV24-1
CATSDPKGNTIYF
TGTGCCACCAGTGATCCAAAAGGAAACACCATATATTTT
>.|TRBJ2-7|.|TRBV19
CASRTSAQGAGTYEQYF
TGTGCCAGTAGAACCTCCGCCCAGGGCGCGGGAACCTACGAGCAGTACTTC
>TRBD2|TRBJ2-4|.|TRBV6-6
CASSPGLAGVWAKNIQYF
TGTGCCAGCAGTCCCGGACTAGCGGGAGTGTGGGCCAAAAACATTCAGTACTTC
>.|TRBJ1-3|.|TRBV10-3
CAISEDKLGNTIYF
TGTGCCATCAGTGAGGACAAACTGGGAAACACCATATATTTT